These 28 T cell receptor beta chains came from one sample sequenced in a study of siplizumab effects on memory and regulatory T cells. No antigen has been assigned to these receptors. Responder and stimulator cells in the mixed lymphocyte reaction were cultured together for over 5 days at 37°C. Here immunoSEQ multiplex PCR was the method, and the copy in TCRdb shows in-frame clones only, minus some. The sample lists 15,000 or so clones; less than 50% were seen once. Sequenced input: CFSE-low (dividing) CD4+ T cells sorted from an allogeneic mixed lymphocyte reaction. Every receptor here comes from a human donor in good health; the cells came from an allogeneic mixed lymphocyte reaction. Some clones in this sample may be carry-over from other donors' samples.

The V and J genes are TRBV29-1 and TRBJ2-1; D possibly matches TRBD1 or TRBD2 (5 bases each). The CDR3 runs to 14 residues. Germline loops: CDR1 SQVTM, CDR2 ANQGSEA. V gave up 5 bases and J gave up 7 bases, with 18 bases separating them. The CDR3: CSVTKAQGGNEQFF. In nucleotides, the CDR3 is TGCAGCGTTACAAAAGCGCAGGGCGGGAATGAGCAGTTCTTC.

By sample fraction, this clone is medium-sized. The chain recombines TRBV6-6 with TRBJ1-2; 9 nucleotides align to TRBD1. The CDR3 runs to 14 residues. Germline-derived CDR1 and CDR2 are MNHNY and SVGAGI (reference sequence). The V gene end was trimmed by 0 bases and the J gene end by 10 bases; junction bases not matched to a gene: 6. CDR3 loop: CASSYSWTGDDYTF. DNA for the CDR3: TGTGCCAGCAGTTACTCGTGGACAGGGGATGACTACACCTTC.

This clone is medium-sized by share. The CDR3 here is CASSQVITGGTEAFF. Written as DNA, the CDR3 is TGCGCCAGCAGCCAAGTAATAACAGGGGGAACTGAAGCTTTCTTT. The chain uses TRBV4-1 and TRBJ1-1; 8 bases are shared with TRBD1. With V trimmed by 1 base and J by 5 bases, 6 bases remained unmatched. CDR3 length: 15 amino acids. Germline assignment: CDR1 MGHRA and CDR2 YSYEKL.

By its share, this clone is medium-sized (0.01 to 0.1%). The rearrangement links TRBV5-4 to TRBJ2-5; TRBD2 matches 13 bases. Germline loops: CDR1 SGHNT, CDR2 YYREEE (reference sequence). The CDR3 contains 15 residues. V was clipped by 4 bases and J by 5 bases; unmatched bases: 5. The CDR3 spells CASSGGLAGRETQYF. The CDR3 nucleotides are TGTGCCAGCAGCGGGGGACTAGCGGGAAGGGAGACCCAGTACTTC.

This clone has just a few counts. V and J are TRBV18 and TRBJ1-2; TRBD1 agrees at 7 bases. Trimming cost V 5 bases and J 3 bases; bases outside gene matches: 15. Germline loops: CDR1 KGHSH, CDR2 LQKENI. CDR3 size: 17 residues. The CDR3 DNA sequence: TGTGCCAGCTCAGAAGTAGGGGGACAGCAGTCTTACTATGGCTACACCTTC. It specifies CASSEVGGQQSYYGYTF.

V usage is TRBV19 and J usage is TRBJ1-6; possible D gene TRBD1, 5 bases. Germline V gives CDR1 LNHDA, CDR2 SQIVND (reference sequence). The CDR3 extends over 15 amino acids. Deletions cut 6 bases from V and 7 bases from J, with 16 bases between. CDR3 bases: TGTGCCAGTAGCACCGCGGCAGGGACCAATTCACCCCTCCACTTT. It yields the protein CASSTAAGTNSPLHF.

The chain combines TRBV10-1 with TRBJ1-3; D is uncertain. Germline CDR1 and CDR2: WNHNN and SYGVQD (reference sequence). Trimming stripped 2 bases from V and 1 base from J, with 9 bases between. The CDR3 contains 15 residues. The CDR3 region has the DNA TGCGCCAGCAGTGAGAACGTGGGATCTGGAAACACCATATATTTT. Amino acid sequence: CASSENVGSGNTIYF.

The chain has TRBV6-5 and TRBJ2-7; 8 nucleotides align to TRBD1. Germline V gives CDR1 MNHEY, CDR2 SVGAGI. This CDR3 comprises 14 residues. V trimming: 2 bases; J trimming: 2 bases; junction bases outside the gene matches: 2. This CDR3 reads CASSYQQGAYEQYF. CDR3 coding DNA: TGTGCCAGCAGTTACCAACAGGGGGCCTACGAGCAGTACTTC.

This chain links TRBV14 with TRBJ2-7, with 7 bases identical to TRBD1. Germline V gene data show CDR1 as SGHDN and CDR2 as FVKESK. This CDR3 is built from 13 residues. J was trimmed by 1 base and V by 6 bases; bases with no gene match: 3. The chain's CDR3 is CASSRTGSYEQYF. The CDR3 region has the DNA TGTGCCAGCAGTCGGACAGGTTCCTACGAGCAGTACTTC. Using reference TRBV14 and TRBJ2-7 for the parts outside the CDR3, the full variable domain is EAGVTQFPSHSVIEKGQTVTLRCDPISGHDNLYWYRRVMGKEIKFLLHFVKESKQDESGMPNNRFLAERTGGTYSTLKVQPAELEDSGVYFCASSRTGSYEQYFGPGTRLTVT.

This clone is categorized as medium-sized. V is TRBV11-2 and J is TRBJ1-3; D is undetermined. The germline gives CDR1 SGHAT, CDR2 FQNNGV. The CDR3 has 16 residues. Deletions cut 5 bases from V and 1 base from J, with 15 bases between. The CDR3 spells CASSRGGAESGNTIYF. The CDR3 region has the DNA TGTGCCAGCAGCCGGGGTGGCGCTGAATCTGGAAACACCATATATTTT.

This clone has just one count. The chain is built from TRBV19 and TRBJ2-3; 10 bases agree with TRBD2. The CDR3 spans 16 residues. V trimming: 4 bases; J trimming: 6 bases; junction bases outside the gene matches: 10. Germline V gene lookup returns CDR1 LNHDA and CDR2 SQIVND (reference sequence). CDR3 nucleotide sequence: TGTGCCAGTAGTAGGACTAGCGGAGGGCACGTCGATACGCAGTATTTT. As protein: CASSRTSGGHVDTQYF.

This clone appeared a single time. The V gene is TRBV5-6, the J gene TRBJ1-1; TRBD1 might be the D (5 bases). CDR3 length: 16 amino acids. Germline V gene data show CDR1 as SGHDT and CDR2 as YYEEEE. V was trimmed by 0 bases and J by 0 bases, leaving 12 bases between them. CDR3: CASSLEGVQVNTEAFF. The DNA for the CDR3 is TGTGCCAGCAGCTTGGAAGGGGTTCAGGTGAACACTGAAGCTTTCTTT.

The rearrangement joins TRBV12-5 to TRBJ1-4, with D perhaps matching TRBD1 (6 bases). The CDR3 is 15 amino acids. The V end was cut by 5 bases, the J end by 0 bases, with 10 bases between. Germline V CDR1 and CDR2: LGHNT, FRNRAP. The CDR3 bases are TGTGCTAGTGGTCTCCGGACAGCAACTAATGAAAAACTGTTTTTT. It specifies CASGLRTATNEKLFF.

The chain links TRBV5-1 to TRBJ2-3; TRBD1 aligns across 9 bases. This CDR3 contains 15 residues. CDR1 SGHRS and CDR2 YFSETQ come from the germline V gene. With 2 bases clipped from V and 0 bases from J, the junction kept 1 base outside the gene matches. The CDR3 DNA follows: TGCGCCAGCAGCTTACAGGGGGCAAGCACAGATACGCAGTATTTT. It specifies CASSLQGASTDTQYF.

This clone has only a few counts. This chain links TRBV9 with TRBJ2-3; 11 bases match TRBD2. The CDR3 is 16 amino acids. V dropped 0 bases and J dropped 4; count of bases not matched to a gene: 4. In germline, CDR1 is SGDLS, CDR2 YYNGEE. The CDR3 DNA follows: TGTGCCAGCAGCGTAGGTCCTAGCGGGAGGTCAGATACGCAGTATTTT. Residues: CASSVGPSGRSDTQYF. The entire variable domain, with the rest obtained from reference TRBV9 and TRBJ2-3, is as follows: DSGVTQTPKHLITATGQRVTLRCSPRSGDLSVYWYQQSLDQGLQFLIQYYNGEERAKGNILERFSAQQFPDLHSELNLSSLELGDSALYFCASSVGPSGRSDTQYFGPGTRLTVL.

This clone was seen more than once but under ten times. V is TRBV9 and J is TRBJ2-7; possibly TRBD2 for D (6 bases). Germline V gene lookup returns CDR1 SGDLS and CDR2 YYNGEE. The CDR3 spans 16 residues. Trimming took 3 bases from V and 6 from J, leaving 22 bases between them. Here the CDR3 DNA reads TGTGCCAGCAGCGAGGGGACTTCCCCTTGGTCTGCCGAGCAGTACTTC. It specifies CASSEGTSPWSAEQYF.

This chain connects TRBV7-9 to TRBJ2-3, with 8 bases that match TRBD2. CDR1 SEHNR and CDR2 FQNEAQ come from the germline V gene (reference sequence). Trimming at V came to 1 base and at J to 0 bases, leaving 0 bases not matched to a gene. The CDR3 is made up of 15 amino acids. The CDR3 DNA follows: TGTGCCAGCAGCTTAGTAGCGGGAAGCACAGATACGCAGTATTTT. As protein: CASSLVAGSTDTQYF.

This clone came up many times. J is TRBJ1-5 and V is TRBV28; 12 bases line up with TRBD1. J was trimmed by 5 bases and V by 3 bases; bases with no gene match: 5. This CDR3 is built from 16 residues. Germline V gene lookup returns CDR1 MDHEN and CDR2 SYDVKM. CDR3 region: CASSFGGQGAYQPQHF. The CDR3 nucleotides read TGTGCCAGCAGTTTCGGGGGACAGGGGGCATATCAGCCCCAGCATTTT.

V usage is TRBV28 and J usage is TRBJ2-3, with D unclear. Germline CDR1 and CDR2: MDHEN and SYDVKM. Between the trimmed V and J ends, which lost 7 bases and 7 bases, there was a span of 21 bases. There are 15 residues in the CDR3. The chain's CDR3 is CASTGRYWRVHTQYF. The CDR3 DNA reads as TGTGCCAGCACCGGCCGATATTGGCGTGTTCATACGCAGTATTTT. Variable domain in full (rest from reference TRBV28 and TRBJ2-3): DVKVTQSSRYLVKRTGEKVFLECVQDMDHENMFWYRQDPGLGLRLIYFSYDVKMKEKGDIPEGYSVSREKKERFSLILESASTNQTSMYLCASTGRYWRVHTQYFGPGTRLTVL.

This clone has just a few counts. The chain combines TRBV11-3 with TRBJ2-2, with D unclear. Trimming left V 5 bases short and J 6 bases short, with 7 bases between. CDR1 and CDR2 from the germline V gene are SGHNT and YENEEA. CDR3 length equals 12 residues. This CDR3 reads CASSPRPGELFF. DNA of the CDR3: TGTGCCAGCAGCCCAAGACCCGGGGAGCTGTTTTTT.

J is TRBJ2-1 and V is TRBV6-1, with 10 nucleotides matching TRBD2. CDR1 is MNHNS and CDR2 is SASEGT in the germline V gene. V shed 4 bases, J shed 3 bases, and the junction held 3 bases outside the gene matches. This CDR3 spans 15 amino acids. The CDR3 here is CASSAIAGGYNEQFF. The CDR3 bases are TGTGCCAGCAGTGCAATAGCGGGAGGCTACAATGAGCAGTTCTTC.

J is TRBJ2-1 and V is TRBV6-1; D gene unclear. Germline lookup yields CDR1 MNHNS and CDR2 SASEGT. V was pared by 6 bases and J by 7 bases, with 10 bases between. The CDR3 runs 12 residues. The CDR3, as DNA: TGTGCCAGCAGCAACACTCGGAATGAGCAGTTCTTC. Protein product: CASSNTRNEQFF.

V is TRBV7-9 and J is TRBJ1-1; maybe TRBD1 (5 bases). The CDR3 loop spans 13 amino acids. Deletions cut 6 bases from V and 1 base from J, with 9 bases between. The germline CDR1 and CDR2 sequences are SEHNR and FQNEAQ (reference sequence). The CDR3 is CASRQVGNTEAFF. The CDR3 nucleotides are TGTGCCAGCAGACAGGTCGGGAACACTGAAGCTTTCTTT.

The chain uses TRBV11-2 and TRBJ2-1; D may be TRBD1 (5 bases). CDR1 is SGHAT and CDR2 is FQNNGV in the germline V gene. The germline V and J ends were trimmed by 5 bases and 3 bases, with 17 bases remaining between them. The CDR3 runs to 16 residues. CDR3 nucleotide sequence: TGTGCCAGCAGCGATAAGGGGATTCTCTTCTACAATGAGCAGTTCTTC. This gives the protein CASSDKGILFYNEQFF.

This clone turned up a few times. The chain carries TRBV5-4 and TRBJ1-2; 8 bases align to TRBD1. The CDR3 is made up of 15 amino acids. CDR1 is SGHNT and CDR2 is YYREEE in the germline V gene (reference sequence). The V segment lost 4 bases and the J segment 2 bases; nucleotides outside the gene matches: 7. CDR3 in DNA: TGTGCCAGCAGCGCCAGGACAGGGACGAACTATGGCTACACCTTC. Protein: CASSARTGTNYGYTF.

This clone is labeled medium-sized. The V gene is TRBV6-5, the J gene TRBJ2-7; 9 bases agree with TRBD2. There are 13 residues in the CDR3. The germline V gene has CDR1 MNHEY and CDR2 SVGAGI. The ends lost 8 bases at V and 3 bases at J; junction bases unmatched: 5. DNA of the CDR3: TGTGCCAGCTCCAGTAGCGGGAGCTACGAGCAGTACTTC. Residues: CASSSSGSYEQYF.

The J gene is TRBJ2-5, the V gene TRBV7-2; D not resolved. V was clipped by 1 base and J by 5 bases, with 8 bases between them. Germline-derived CDR1 and CDR2 are SGHTA and FQGNSA. This CDR3 contains 13 residues. The CDR3 loop reads CASSLGLYETQYF. The CDR3 DNA reads TGTGCCAGCAGCTTAGGCCTGTACGAGACCCAGTACTTC.

This clone is judged medium-sized. The J gene is TRBJ1-1, the V gene TRBV6-1; 7 bases are a match to TRBD1. The CDR3 runs 15 residues. Trimming cost V 4 bases and J 5 bases; bases outside gene matches: 10. Germline V lookup: CDR1 MNHNS, CDR2 SASEGT. The CDR3 DNA is TGTGCCAGCAGTGCAAGACAGGGAGGCAGAACTGAAGCTTTCTTT. It codes for CASSARQGGRTEAFF.